The clone carrying this T cell receptor beta chain was observed a single time. V lost 3 bases to trimming and J lost 2 bases, with 10 bases between them. This CDR3 region has 15 residues. CDR1 and CDR2 from the germline V gene are MNHEY and SMNVEV (reference sequence). Study processing details: Amplification of reference gene primers provided the estimated nucleated cell counts. Clones were sequenced by immunoSEQ multiplex PCR, and TCRdb holds only the in-frame ones, with some missing. V, J and clone size derive from that table, while D and trimming were established from the DNA sequence. The sample has 130,000 to 150,000 clones, roughly 81% seen once; the top ten hold approximately 8.4%. The record originates from a study of blood T cell repertoires in COVID-19. Study-wide context: Acute and convalescent COVID-19 samples came from the United States, Italy and Spain. In each case, the material was cDNA or gDNA derived from T cells, B-cell-depleted T cells, or PBMCs.

The V gene is TRBV27, the J gene TRBJ2-2; possibly TRBD1 for D (5 bases). The sequenced material came from peripheral blood. This TCR derives from a human donor with acute or convalescent COVID-19. The donor label of this sample is uncertain. CDR3 coding DNA: TGTGCCAGCAGTTTCTCCACAGGAAACACCGGGGAGCTGTTTTTT. This codes for CASSFSTGNTGELFF.